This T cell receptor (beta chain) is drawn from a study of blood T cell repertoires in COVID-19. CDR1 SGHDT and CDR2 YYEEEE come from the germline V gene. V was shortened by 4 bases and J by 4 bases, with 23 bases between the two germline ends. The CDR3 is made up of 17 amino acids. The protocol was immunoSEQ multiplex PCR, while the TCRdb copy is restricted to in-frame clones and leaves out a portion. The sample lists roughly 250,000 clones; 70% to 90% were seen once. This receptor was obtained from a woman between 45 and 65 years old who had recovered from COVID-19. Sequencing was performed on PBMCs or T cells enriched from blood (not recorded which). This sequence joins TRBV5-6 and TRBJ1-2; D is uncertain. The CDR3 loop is CASSPPPGRGSGYGYTF. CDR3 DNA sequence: TGTGCCAGCAGCCCTCCCCCCGGGCGGGGATCCGGCTATGGCTACACCTTC. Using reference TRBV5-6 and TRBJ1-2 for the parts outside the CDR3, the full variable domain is DAGVTQSPTHLIKTRGQQVTLRCSPKSGHDTVSWYQQALGQGPQFIFQYYEEEERQRGNFPDRFSGHQFPNYSSELNVNALLLGDSALYLCASSPPPGRGSGYGYTFGSGTRLTVV.